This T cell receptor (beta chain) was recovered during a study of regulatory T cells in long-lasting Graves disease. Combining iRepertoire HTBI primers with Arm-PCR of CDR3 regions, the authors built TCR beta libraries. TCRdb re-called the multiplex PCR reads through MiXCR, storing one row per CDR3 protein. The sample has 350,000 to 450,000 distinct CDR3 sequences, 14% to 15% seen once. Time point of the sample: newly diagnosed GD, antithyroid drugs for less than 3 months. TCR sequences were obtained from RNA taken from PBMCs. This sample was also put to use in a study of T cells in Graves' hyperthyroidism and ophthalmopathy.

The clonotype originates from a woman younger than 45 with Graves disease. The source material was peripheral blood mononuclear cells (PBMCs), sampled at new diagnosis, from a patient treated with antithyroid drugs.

CDR3 region: CASSSPQQGFREKLFF. CDR3 DNA sequence: TGTGCCAGCAGCTCCCCCCAACAGGGGTTTAGGGAAAAACTGTTTTTT. The chain uses TRBV6-1 and TRBJ1-4, with TRBD1 matching 7 bases. The trim removed 6 bases at V and 8 bases at J, leaving 15 bases unmatched. Germline-derived CDR1 and CDR2 are MNHNS and SASEGT. The CDR3 loop spans 16 amino acids.